A selection of T cell receptor beta chains follows, all from one sample in a study of control samples from healthy donors and cancer patients. This table comes from immunoSEQ multiplex PCR, and its TCRdb copy is limited to in-frame clones, with some not included. The sample holds about 170,000 clones, 88% seen once. The source material was blood. These receptors all stem from a woman between 25 and 40 years old in good health. Each CDR3 is given with its conserved first and last residue. D genes are given only for firm matches. Not every row has a clone size; where given, it reads once, few, many or a size class.

clone_size	v_call	d_call	j_call	cdr3_nt	cdr3_aa
.	TRBV7-9	TRBD1	TRBJ2-6	TGTGCCAGCGGGCTTTCGGACAGGGGGAAAGGCGTCCTGACTTTC	CASGLSDRGKGVLTF
.	TRBV3-1/TRBV3-2	TRBD2	TRBJ2-1	TGTGCCAGCAGCCTGGCGGGGGGTTCCTACAATGAGCAGTTCTTC	CASSLAGGSYNEQFF
.	TRBV7-9	.	TRBJ1-2	TGTGCCAGCAGCGCAACAGGGATCTATGGCTACACCTTC	CASSATGIYGYTF
few	TRBV4-1	.	TRBJ2-2	TGCGCCAGCAGCCAAGTTCCAGGGCCCTACACCGGGGAGCTGTTTTTT	CASSQVPGPYTGELFF
.	TRBV5-1	TRBD1	TRBJ2-2	TGCGCCAGCAGCCTTGGACAGGGTCATCCCGGGGAGCTGTTTTTT	CASSLGQGHPGELFF
.	TRBV28	.	TRBJ2-2	TGTGCCATCACTCGAACACCTCCCTCGGCCGGGGAGCTGTTTTTT	CAITRTPPSAGELFF
.	TRBV5-5	.	TRBJ1-1	TGTGCCAGCAGCTTCCAGGCAGGGTGGGTCACTGAAGCTTTCTTT	CASSFQAGWVTEAFF
.	TRBV5-6	TRBD1	TRBJ1-6	TGTGCCAGCAGCGGGGGACAGGGTGCACCCCTCCACTTT	CASSGGQGAPLHF
.	TRBV19	.	TRBJ1-5	TGTGCCACCAACGGGGGGTTTAGCAATCAGCCCCAGCATTTT	CATNGGFSNQPQHF
few	TRBV5-1	TRBD1	TRBJ1-5	TGCGCCAGCAGCTTGGGACAGGGGTGGGATCAGCCCCAGCATTTT	CASSLGQGWDQPQHF
.	TRBV9	TRBD1	TRBJ1-2	TGTGCCAGCAGCGATAACAGGGGGCCCGATGGCTACACCTTC	CASSDNRGPDGYTF
once	TRBV9	.	TRBJ1-1	TGTGCCAGCAGGAGTGGGGGGGACACTGAAGCTTTCTTT	CASRSGGDTEAFF
.	TRBV24-1	TRBD1	TRBJ1-6	TGTGCCACTCTCGGGACAGGGAATTCACCCCTCCACTTT	CATLGTGNSPLHF
once	TRBV10-3	TRBD2	TRBJ2-3	TGTGCCATCAGTGTAGCGGGACCCCTGGATACGCAGTATTTT	CAISVAGPLDTQYF
.	TRBV29-1	TRBD2	TRBJ2-7	TGCAGCGTTGAAACCGGGGTAGCGGGAGCGAGGTACGAGCAGTACTTC	CSVETGVAGARYEQYF
.	TRBV5-1	TRBD2	TRBJ2-5	TGCGCCAGCAGTCGAACTAGCGGGATGAGGGAGACCCAGTACTTC	CASSRTSGMRETQYF
.	TRBV15	TRBD1	TRBJ1-2	TGTGCCACCAGCAAGGGACAGGCGGGCGATGGCTACACCTTC	CATSKGQAGDGYTF
.	TRBV28	.	TRBJ2-1	TGTGCCAGCAGTCTCCCCTCGGCCGGTCGGGATGAGCAGTTCTTC	CASSLPSAGRDEQFF
.	TRBV14	.	TRBJ2-5	TGTGCCAGCAGCCAAGATATAGCGGAACAAGAGACCCAGTACTTC	CASSQDIAEQETQYF
.	TRBV12-3/TRBV12-4	.	TRBJ1-1	TGTGCCAGCAGGGGTCCGGACACTGAAGCTTTCTTT	CASRGPDTEAFF
.	TRBV30	TRBD1	TRBJ1-6	TGTGCCTGGAGTGGACAGGGCAATTCACCCCTCCACTTT	CAWSGQGNSPLHF
.	TRBV9	.	TRBJ2-5	TGTGCCAGCAGCGCCGGGAATATAGAGACCCAGTACTTC	CASSAGNIETQYF
.	TRBV6-5	.	TRBJ2-2	TGTGCCAGCAGGGGGATCGGGGAGCTGTTTTTT	CASRGIGELFF
.	TRBV6-1	TRBD1	TRBJ2-3	TGTGCCAGCAGTGATCGGACAGGGAGCACAGATACGCAGTATTTT	CASSDRTGSTDTQYF
.	TRBV9	.	TRBJ2-3	TGTGCCAGCAGCCCGACTCCCAGCACAGATACGCAGTATTTT	CASSPTPSTDTQYF
.	TRBV29-1	.	TRBJ1-1	TGCAGCGTTGCTCGGGCCCCGAACACTGAAGCTTTCTTT	CSVARAPNTEAFF
once	TRBV27	.	TRBJ2-3	TGTGCCAGCAGTTTATCACTAACAGATACGCAGTATTTT	CASSLSLTDTQYF
once	TRBV19	.	TRBJ2-5	TGTGCCAGTAGCCCTGACGAGTACCAAGAGACCCAGTACTTC	CASSPDEYQETQYF
once	TRBV5-1	.	TRBJ2-7	TGCGCCAGCAGCCAGGACTCTGCGGGGGCCTCCGAGCAGTACTTC	CASSQDSAGASEQYF
.	TRBV5-1	.	TRBJ1-4	TGCGCCAGCAGACCAACAGGGCTCAATGAAAAACTGTTTTTT	CASRPTGLNEKLFF
.	TRBV6-6	.	TRBJ1-1	TGTGCCAGCACCCCCTCGGCCGGGGGCGGCACTGAAGCTTTCTTT	CASTPSAGGGTEAFF
.	TRBV5-1	.	TRBJ2-3	TGCGCCAGCAGCGGGACGGTTACTAGCACAGATACGCAGTATTTT	CASSGTVTSTDTQYF
once	TRBV27	.	TRBJ1-2	TGTGCCAGCCGTCGAAGGGGAGACGCCGGGGGCTACACCTTC	CASRRRGDAGGYTF
.	TRBV4-1	TRBD1	TRBJ2-7	TGCGCCAGCAGCCAGATGGACAGGCCGTCCTACGAGCAGTACTTC	CASSQMDRPSYEQYF
.	TRBV7-8	TRBD1	TRBJ2-3	TGTGCCAGCAGCCTGACAGGGGCATGGGGCACAGATACGCAGTATTTT	CASSLTGAWGTDTQYF
.	TRBV9	TRBD1	TRBJ1-3	TGTGCCAGCAGCGCTTGGGACAGAAACTCTGGAAACACCATATATTTT	CASSAWDRNSGNTIYF
.	TRBV4-1	TRBD1	TRBJ2-7	TGCGCCAGCAGCCAAGCATTCAAAGGGGGCCTATTAATTAGCTCCTACGAGCAGTACTTC	CASSQAFKGGLLISSYEQYF
once	TRBV7-9	TRBD1	TRBJ1-2	TGTGCCAGCAGCCACCCCACAGGGGGCACGTATGGCTACACCTTC	CASSHPTGGTYGYTF
once	TRBV20-1	.	TRBJ2-1	TGCAGTGCCCAATTCAGCGATGAGCAGTTCTTC	CSAQFSDEQFF
.	TRBV12-3/TRBV12-4	.	TRBJ2-1	TGTGCCAGCAGTTTAGGGAACTATGAGCAGTTCTTC	CASSLGNYEQFF
.	TRBV11-2	TRBD2	TRBJ2-1	TGTGCCAGCAGCTACGGGACTAGCGGTAATGAGCAGTTCTTC	CASSYGTSGNEQFF